A single sample is the source of the 3 T cell receptor beta chains below, sequenced in a study of shared T cell receptors in the human thymus. Generated by immunoSEQ multiplex PCR, the TCRdb table keeps only in-frame clones and is missing some. In the table there are hundreds of thousands of clones, 78% of which are singletons. The sample was also linked to a second study, of human thymus T cells.

The specimen sequenced was thymocytes. These receptors all stem from a boy under two years old with a congenital heart defect.

This chain connects TRBV30 to TRBJ2-2; TRBD2 agrees at 11 bases. Germline V gene sequence: CDR1 GTSNPN, CDR2 SVGIG (reference sequence). The CDR3 consists of 17 residues. CDR3 in amino acids: CAWGGTSGKSGTLELFF. For the CDR3, the DNA is TGTGCTTGGGGCGGGACTAGCGGAAAAAGCGGGACGTTGGAGCTGTTTTTT.

The chain couples TRBV12-2 to TRBJ2-3; TRBD2 is the table's D call, not checked against the DNA. TRBV12-2 is a documented pseudogene. CDR3 length equals 10 residues. Here the CDR3 DNA reads TGTGCAAGTCGCGGTAGAGGGCAGTATTTT. This sequence encodes CASRGRGQYF.

This clone was seen only once. This chain links TRBV5-5 with TRBJ2-7; 8 bases align to TRBD2. Germline V lookup: CDR1 SGHKS, CDR2 YYEKEE (reference sequence). V shed 0 bases, J shed 0 bases, and the junction held 5 bases outside the gene matches. The CDR3 runs to 16 residues. CDR3: CASSLAGGRFSYEQYF. The CDR3 DNA reads as TGTGCCAGCAGCTTGGCCGGCGGGAGGTTCTCCTACGAGCAGTACTTC.